This entry describes one TCR beta chain. The CDR3 has 15 residues. Trimming took off 7 bases at V and 0 bases at J, with 15 bases between the two ends. CDR1 is SNHLY and CDR2 is FYNNEI in the germline V gene. The data are from a study of blood T cell repertoires in COVID-19. The method was immunoSEQ multiplex PCR; TCRdb's version includes in-frame clones alone and lacks a portion of them. The sample holds around 70,000 clones, more than 75% seen once. This receptor was identified in a woman of 80 years or more with active or convalescent COVID-19. Sequencing used peripheral blood. The rearrangement uses TRBV2 and TRBJ1-1; D is undetermined. The DNA of the CDR3 is TGTGCCAGCAAATCGGGTTCCACTATGAACACTGAAGCTTTCTTT. Translating it yields CASKSGSTMNTEAFF.